Each of the 22 T cell receptor beta chains below was sequenced from the same sample in a study of early T cells in non-severe SARS-CoV-2 infection. MiXCR was run by TCRdb on the 5' RACE reads, yielding one entry per CDR3 protein. The repertoire includes 100,000 to 120,000 distinct CDR3 sequences, 10% to 15% of them detected once, and approximately 3.5% sits in the top ten. The sequencing used whole blood, collected at baseline. The receptors were sampled from an adult who was a healthcare worker with PCR-confirmed SARS-CoV-2 infection or an uninfected control (not recorded which).

This clonotype was seen more than once but under ten times. The rearrangement uses TRBV3-1 and TRBJ2-1; a possible D gene is TRBD2 (5 bases). The CDR3 is 14 amino acids. Germline lookup yields CDR1 LGHDT and CDR2 YNNKEL (reference sequence). The germline V and J ends were trimmed by 5 bases and 3 bases, with 11 bases remaining between them. CDR3 sequence reads: CASSVSGDYNEQFF. The DNA of the CDR3 is TGTGCCAGCAGCGTCAGCGGAGACTACAATGAGCAGTTCTTC.

The chain carries TRBV30 and TRBJ2-7; TRBD2 might be the D (7 bases). Trimming took off 3 bases at V and 6 bases at J, with 18 bases between the two ends. Germline V gives CDR1 GTSNPN, CDR2 SVGIG (reference sequence). CDR3 length equals 14 residues. In DNA form, the CDR3 reads TGTGCCTGGAGATTACGGGGGGCGCTTGGCGAGCAGTACTTC. It translates to CAWRLRGALGEQYF.

The V call is TRBV5-5, the J call TRBJ2-3, with D tentatively TRBD2 (6 bases). Between the trimmed V and J ends, which lost 0 bases and 7 bases, there was a span of 9 bases. The CDR3 is 13 amino acids. Germline V CDR1 and CDR2: SGHKS, YYEKEE (reference sequence). The CDR3 reads CASSLEGGNTQYF. In DNA form, the CDR3 reads TGTGCCAGCAGCTTGGAAGGCGGGAATACGCAGTATTTT.

This clonotype was counted at least ten times. The chain employs TRBV6-6 and TRBJ2-1; possibly TRBD2 for D (6 bases). Trimming pared 7 bases from V and 1 base from J, leaving 8 bases between. Looked up from germline, CDR1 is MNHNY and CDR2 is SVGAGI (reference sequence). CDR3 length equals 13 residues. CDR3 region: CASKLASYNEQFF. The CDR3 coding sequence is TGTGCCAGCAAGCTAGCGTCCTACAATGAGCAGTTCTTC.

This chain uses TRBV6-5 with TRBJ2-7; tentatively, D is TRBD2 (7 bases). The ends were cut back, 8 bases at V and 3 bases at J, with 14 bases in the middle. The CDR3 consists of 13 residues. Per the germline V gene, CDR1 is MNHEY and CDR2 is SVGAGI. The CDR3 is CASGRGTIYEQYF. The CDR3 DNA sequence: TGTGCCAGCGGGAGGGGGACCATCTACGAGCAGTACTTC.

This clonotype was observed a few times. The chain combines TRBV12-3 or TRBV12-4 with TRBJ2-2; 7 bases map to TRBD1. This CDR3 has 14 amino acids. J gave up 3 bases and V 6 bases, and 4 bases lay outside the gene matches. The chain's CDR3 is CASSRDRHTGELFF. In DNA form, the CDR3 reads TGTGCCAGCAGCAGGGACAGACACACCGGGGAGCTGTTTTTT.

The V call is TRBV4-2, the J call TRBJ2-1; tentative D call: TRBD2 (5 bases). Germline lookup yields CDR1 LGHNA and CDR2 YNFKEQ. Trimming shortened V by 0 bases and J by 7 bases, and 13 bases separated the two germline ends. This CDR3 region has 15 residues. The DNA for the CDR3 is TGTGCCAGCAGCCAAGAGGGCCTAGGGAGAAATGAGCAGTTCTTC. It translates to CASSQEGLGRNEQFF.

This clonotype is a singleton in its sample. One end of the junction varies from germline; a read error may be responsible. V is TRBV18 and J is TRBJ1-2; D ambiguous. CDR1 and CDR2 (germline): KGHSH, LQKENI. The CDR3 extends over 16 amino acids. CDR3 residues: CASSSPSLPKGYGYTF. The CDR3 DNA is TGTGCCAGCTCATCACCTTCACTCCCAAAGGGCTATGGCTACACCTTC.

The chain joins TRBV7-9 to TRBJ2-3; D could derive from TRBD1 or TRBD2 (5 bases each). The germline V gene has CDR1 SEHNR and CDR2 FQNEAQ (reference sequence). The CDR3 consists of 16 residues. Trimming took 1 base from V and 0 from J, leaving 11 bases between them. This chain's CDR3 is CASSLDRTRSTDTQYF. Written as DNA, the CDR3 is TGTGCCAGCAGCTTAGACAGGACTCGAAGCACAGATACGCAGTATTTT.

This clonotype was counted ten times or more. The rearrangement joins TRBV20-1 to TRBJ1-6; D gene ambiguous. The ends were cut back, 1 base at V and 10 bases at J, with 11 bases in the middle. Germline CDR1 reads DFQATT; CDR2 reads SNEGSKA (reference sequence). This CDR3 has 13 residues. CDR3 nucleotides: TGCAGTGCTAGAGGGGATTCAGGATCACCCCTCCACTTT. It yields the protein CSARGDSGSPLHF.

The rearrangement joins TRBV4-1 to TRBJ1-6; 7 bases fit TRBD1. The junction had 5 bases not matched to a gene; V was cut back by 0 bases and J by 6 bases. The CDR3 runs to 16 residues. Germline CDR1 and CDR2: MGHRA and YSYEKL. Here the CDR3 reads CASSQDGGQINSPLHF. The CDR3 coding sequence is TGCGCCAGCAGCCAAGATGGGGGACAGATTAATTCACCCCTCCACTTT.

The genes are TRBV5-1 and TRBJ2-3; possible D gene TRBD2, 6 bases. The CDR3 loop spans 16 amino acids. The germline CDR1 and CDR2 sequences are SGHRS and YFSETQ. V was cut by 2 bases and J by 0 bases, with 13 bases left in between. The chain's CDR3 is CASSFGLARSTDTQYF. The CDR3 DNA reads as TGCGCCAGCAGCTTCGGGCTAGCGCGGAGCACAGATACGCAGTATTTT.

This clonotype was observed at least ten times. The chain links TRBV29-1 to TRBJ1-2; tentatively, D is TRBD1 (5 bases). The CDR3 totals 12 residues. Looked up from germline, CDR1 is SQVTM and CDR2 is ANQGSEA. With 8 bases removed from V and 4 bases from J, the gap between germline ends came to 14 bases. CDR3 DNA sequence: TGCAGCCCCTCCAGGGTTATCTATGGCTACACCTTC. This translates into CSPSRVIYGYTF.

V and J are TRBV10-3 and TRBJ2-2; D might be TRBD2 (5 bases). This CDR3 is 15 amino acids long. The V end was cut by 2 bases, the J end by 5 bases, with 12 bases between. The germline V gene has CDR1 ENHRY and CDR2 SYGVKD. CDR3 DNA: TGTGCCATCAGTGAGCCCTCCGAGGGTACCGGGGAGCTGTTTTTT. It specifies CAISEPSEGTGELFF.

This clonotype was recorded many times. The chain recombines TRBV7-9 with TRBJ2-1, with D possibly being TRBD2 (6 bases). V was pared by 1 base and J by 5 bases, with 9 bases between. CDR1 SEHNR and CDR2 FQNEAQ come from the germline V gene (reference sequence). The CDR3 contains 14 residues. The DNA for the CDR3 is TGTGCCAGCAGCTTAGGGGGACTCAACAATGAGCAGTTCTTC. Residues: CASSLGGLNNEQFF. The full variable domain, in which reference TRBV7-9 and TRBJ2-1 provide the parts outside the CDR3, is DTGVSQNPRHKITKRGQNVTFRCDPISEHNRLYWYRQTLGQGPEFLTYFQNEAQLEKSRLLSDRFSAERPKGSFSTLEIQRTEQGDSAMYLCASSLGGLNNEQFFGPGTRLTVL.

The chain uses TRBV2 and TRBJ1-5, with a possible D match to TRBD1 (5 bases). V was pared by 8 bases and J by 6 bases, with 11 bases between. The germline V gene encodes CDR1 SNHLY and CDR2 FYNNEI. This CDR3 region has 12 residues. The CDR3 here is CASGGSGQPQHF. For the CDR3, the DNA is TGTGCCAGCGGGGGGTCCGGTCAGCCCCAGCATTTT.

This clonotype was seen ten or more times. The J gene is TRBJ1-6, the V gene TRBV12-3 or TRBV12-4; no clear D gene. Deletions cut 2 bases from V and 7 bases from J, with 6 bases between. The CDR3 length is 13 residues. CDR3 DNA sequence: TGTGCCAGCAGTTTATCGGTAAATTCACCCCTCCACTTT. It encodes CASSLSVNSPLHF.

The J gene is TRBJ1-1, the V gene TRBV29-1; a weak D match, TRBD1 (5 bases). The germline gives CDR1 SQVTM, CDR2 ANQGSEA. The CDR3 has 11 residues. V was pared by 5 bases and J by 12 bases, with 16 bases between. This CDR3 is CSVRDGPETFF. The CDR3 nucleotides read TGCAGCGTTCGGGACGGGCCGGAAACTTTCTTT.

This clonotype has a count of ten or more. This chain uses TRBV24-1 with TRBJ2-1; 13 bases line up with TRBD2. J was trimmed by 8 bases and V by 5 bases; bases with no gene match: 2. This CDR3 has 14 amino acids. The V gene's germline CDR1 is KGHDR and CDR2 SFDVKD. The CDR3 region has the DNA TGTGCCACCAGTGTCACTAGCGGGAGGGATGAGCAGTTCTTC. Protein product: CATSVTSGRDEQFF.

This clonotype was detected ten times or more. The chain links TRBV9 to TRBJ2-7, with 10 bases fitting TRBD1. The length of the CDR3 is 15 residues. V shed 4 bases and J 0 bases; nucleotides not matched to a gene: 4. Germline V gene lookup returns CDR1 SGDLS and CDR2 YYNGEE. The CDR3: CASSPDRGRSYEQYF. CDR3 sequence (DNA): TGTGCCAGCAGCCCCGACAGGGGGCGCTCCTACGAGCAGTACTTC.

This clonotype came up many times. J is TRBJ2-3 and V is TRBV14; tentatively, D is TRBD1 (6 bases). Trimming stripped 3 bases from V and 4 bases from J, with 11 bases between. CDR1 is SGHDN, CDR2 FVKESK, per germline. CDR3 size: 14 residues. CDR3 in amino acids: CASSQKQGADTQYF. The DNA of the CDR3 is TGTGCCAGCAGCCAGAAACAGGGCGCAGATACGCAGTATTTT.

This clonotype was seen a few times. The V gene is TRBV11-2, the J gene TRBJ2-1; 11 bases fit TRBD2. CDR3 length: 18 amino acids. From germline, CDR1 is SGHAT and CDR2 FQNNGV. The trim removed 0 bases at V and 10 bases at J, leaving 14 bases unmatched. The CDR3 nucleotides read TGTGCCAGCAGCTTAGATGGTAGCGGGAGGGGTCCCATCAACGAGCAGTTCTTC. It translates to CASSLDGSGRGPINEQFF. Drawing the rest from reference TRBV11-2 and TRBJ2-1, the complete variable domain is EAGVAQSPRYKIIEKRQSVAFWCNPISGHATLYWYQQILGQGPKLLIQFQNNGVVDDSQLPKDRFSAERLKGVDSTLKIQPAKLEDSAVYLCASSLDGSGRGPINEQFFGPGTRLTVL.